These 2 T cell receptor beta chains were sequenced from one sample in a study of spatial heterogeneity in lung cancer. Time point specified: sample taken at primary tumor resection. The authors sequenced whole RNA from tumor, nontumor lung or frozen PBMC without sorting. Via MiXCR, TCRdb re-called the 5' RACE reads, giving one row per CDR3 protein. Of some 50,000 distinct CDR3 sequences in the sample, 12% are singletons; the top ten hold approximately 40%. The material was PBMCs, obtained at surgery. All receptors derive from a female donor with early-stage non-small cell lung cancer.

This clonotype was seen ten or more times. This chain joins TRBV2 and TRBJ2-2; 10 bases align to TRBD1. The CDR3 has 14 amino acids. The V gene end was trimmed by 6 bases and the J gene end by 5 bases; junction bases not matched to a gene: 3. Germline CDR1 and CDR2: SNHLY and FYNNEI. The CDR3: CASRGQGVTGELFF. For the CDR3, the DNA is TGTGCCAGCAGAGGACAGGGGGTAACCGGGGAGCTGTTTTTT. The full variable domain, with the rest looked up from reference TRBV2 and TRBJ2-2, is EPEVTQTPSHQVTQMGQEVILRCVPISNHLYFYWYRQILGQKVEFLVSFYNNEISEKSEIFDDQFSVERPDGSNFTLKIRSTKLEDSAMYFCASRGQGVTGELFFGEGSRLTVL.

This clonotype was counted between two and nine times. This chain connects TRBV19 to TRBJ2-1; no reliable D call. V was pared by 5 bases and J by 5 bases, with 7 bases between. Germline V CDR1 and CDR2: LNHDA, SQIVND (reference sequence). The CDR3 loop spans 12 amino acids. The CDR3 bases are TGTGCCAGTAGTTTCATTCACAATGAGCAGTTCTTC. This encodes CASSFIHNEQFF.